Reported below is one T cell receptor beta chain. This CDR3 is built from 15 residues. The ends lost 8 bases at V and 0 bases at J; junction bases unmatched: 10. In germline, CDR1 is GTSNPN, CDR2 SVGIG (reference sequence). The data stem from a study of blood T cell repertoires in COVID-19. Generated by immunoSEQ multiplex PCR, the TCRdb table keeps only in-frame clones and is missing some. The sample has roughly 100,000 clones, roughly 76% seen once; the top ten hold roughly 10%. The sequenced sample consisted of peripheral blood. The source is a woman between 70 and 85 years old with acute or convalescent COVID-19. The J gene is TRBJ1-1, the V gene TRBV30; 9 bases line up with TRBD1. CDR3 bases: TGTGCCGGCACCCGGGACAGGGCCTTGAACACTGAAGCTTTCTTT. It encodes CAGTRDRALNTEAFF. Together with reference TRBV30 and TRBJ1-1, the CDR3 gives the full variable domain: SQTIHQWPATLVQPVGSPLSLECTVEGTSNPNLYWYRQAAGRGLQLLFYSVGIGQISSEVPQNLSASRPQDRQFILSSKKLLLSDSGFYLCAGTRDRALNTEAFFGQGTRLTVV.